Below are 16 T cell receptor beta chains sequenced from a single sample in a study of neoadjuvant anti-PD-1 for oral cavity cancer. Only in-frame clones appear in the TCRdb table, and some are missing; sequencing was by immunoSEQ multiplex PCR. Of around 30,000 clones listed, roughly 89% are singletons. This specimen consisted of PBMCs, obtained before nivolumab (anti-PD-1) treatment. The source of these receptors is a person between 35 and 79 years old with oral cavity squamous cell carcinoma.

This rearrangement joins TRBV19 to TRBJ1-4; 7 nucleotides line up with TRBD1. CDR1 LNHDA and CDR2 SQIVND come from the germline V gene (reference sequence). Trimming took 7 bases from V and 1 from J; bases not matched to a gene: 9. The length of the CDR3 is 16 residues. This chain's CDR3 is CASTPGGGVTNEKLFF. CDR3 nucleotide sequence: TGTGCCAGTACCCCAGGGGGGGGCGTAACTAATGAAAAACTGTTTTTT.

This chain connects TRBV6-5 to TRBJ1-6; perhaps TRBD1 as D (5 bases). The germline CDR1 and CDR2 sequences are MNHEY and SVGAGI. CDR3 length: 13 residues. CDR3 DNA sequence: TGTGGGATAGGGGAAACCTATAATTCACCCCTCCACTTT. Its protein product is CGIGETYNSPLHF.

This clone was detected only a few times. The chain is built from TRBV6-1 and TRBJ1-2, with 9 bases lining up with TRBD1. The CDR3 extends over 13 amino acids. Per germline, CDR1 MNHNS and CDR2 SASEGT. Trimming took 11 bases from V and 7 from J; bases not matched to a gene: 11. The CDR3 region is CAGSGTGSAGYTF. In nucleotides, the CDR3 is TGTGCCGGCTCCGGGACAGGGTCTGCTGGCTACACCTTC.

The rearrangement links TRBV10-3 to TRBJ1-3, with D possibly TRBD1 on 5 matching bases. CDR3 length equals 16 residues. Per the germline V gene, CDR1 is ENHRY and CDR2 is SYGVKD. The V end lost 3 bases, the J end lost 0 bases, and 12 bases lay between the germline ends. This CDR3 reads CAISDQTDPSGNTIYF. CDR3 bases: TGTGCCATCAGTGACCAGACAGATCCCTCTGGAAACACCATATATTTT.

This chain links TRBV5-1 with TRBJ2-2; the match to TRBD2 covers 10 bases. This CDR3 contains 16 residues. Germline V gene lookup returns CDR1 SGHRS and CDR2 YFSETQ. Germline trimming cut 6 bases from V and 0 bases from J; bases unmatched to any gene: 5. The CDR3 is CASNPSGGPNTGELFF. The CDR3 region has the DNA TGCGCCAGCAATCCTAGCGGGGGACCGAACACCGGGGAGCTGTTTTTT.

The V and J genes are TRBV10-3 and TRBJ1-2; D is unclear. The CDR3 loop spans 15 amino acids. Trimming took 0 bases from V and 7 from J, leaving 15 bases between them. CDR1 and CDR2 (germline): ENHRY, SYGVKD. CDR3 nucleotides: TGTGCCATCAGTGAGTCCCCGGAGTGGTCCCCTGGCTACACCTTC. Its translation: CAISESPEWSPGYTF.

The chain uses TRBV2 and TRBJ1-4; D is perhaps TRBD1 (5 bases). V lost 7 bases and J lost 0, with 12 bases in between. The CDR3 loop spans 15 amino acids. Germline CDR1 SNHLY, CDR2 FYNNEI. CDR3 coding DNA: TGTGCCAGCACAGGGTCGGGGTCAACTAATGAAAAACTGTTTTTT. It codes for CASTGSGSTNEKLFF.

The V call is TRBV6-1, the J call TRBJ2-7; 10 nucleotides match TRBD1. Unmatched junction bases numbered 9, after V lost 6 bases and J lost 4 bases. Germline-derived CDR1 and CDR2 are MNHNS and SASEGT. There are 15 residues in the CDR3. The CDR3 DNA follows: TGTGCCAGCAGACTCGGACAGGGGGAAAGATACGAGCAGTACTTC. Residues: CASRLGQGERYEQYF.

This chain uses TRBV4-3 with TRBJ2-2; a possible D gene is TRBD2 (7 bases). V lost 0 bases to trimming and J lost 6 bases, with 14 bases between them. Germline loops: CDR1 LGHNA, CDR2 YSLEER. CDR3 size: 16 residues. The CDR3 sequence is CASSQEDRGRAGELFF. For the CDR3, the DNA is TGCGCCAGCAGCCAAGAGGACAGAGGGAGGGCCGGGGAGCTGTTTTTT.

The chain carries TRBV10-3 and TRBJ2-3, with 8 nucleotides matching TRBD2. The CDR3 spans 12 residues. Germline V lookup: CDR1 ENHRY, CDR2 SYGVKD. Trimming at V came to 11 bases and at J to 5 bases, leaving 6 bases not matched to a gene. The CDR3 nucleotides are TGTGCCGTCTCCCGGGAGGGAGATACGCAGTATTTT. It codes for CAVSREGDTQYF.

This clone was detected only once. This chain joins TRBV9 and TRBJ2-2; TRBD2 is a possible D gene (5 bases). The length of the CDR3 is 13 residues. The V end was cut by 4 bases, the J end by 5 bases, with 9 bases between. Per germline, CDR1 SGDLS and CDR2 YYNGEE. CDR3 in amino acids: CASSPRETGELFF. The DNA for the CDR3 is TGTGCCAGCAGCCCTCGGGAAACCGGGGAGCTGTTTTTT.

The chain is built from TRBV27 and TRBJ2-1, with a weak D call TRBD2 (5 bases). The V gene's germline CDR1 is MNHEY and CDR2 SMNVEV (reference sequence). The CDR3 has 16 residues. V dropped 6 bases and J dropped 2 bases, with 17 bases sitting between them. The CDR3 DNA reads TGTGCCAGCAGACTGGGCTCCCGGGGAGCCTACAATGAGCAGTTCTTC. It yields the protein CASRLGSRGAYNEQFF.

V and J are TRBV7-2 and TRBJ1-2; the D is unclear. Germline values: CDR1 SGHTA, CDR2 FQGNSA. CDR3 size: 13 residues. The V and J ends lost 0 bases and 4 bases respectively, with 6 bases between them. CDR3 sequence (DNA): TGTGCCAGCAGCTTAGCTTCAGCCTATGGCTACACCTTC. This encodes CASSLASAYGYTF.

This chain uses TRBV5-1 with TRBJ2-5, with D uncertain. CDR1 and CDR2 from the germline V gene are SGHRS and YFSETQ. The CDR3 has 13 amino acids. V shed 3 bases and J shed 5 bases, with 11 bases lying between them. CDR3 region: CASSSSQPETQYF. Written as DNA, the CDR3 is TGCGCCAGCAGCTCGAGCCAGCCCGAGACCCAGTACTTC.

The gene calls are TRBV5-8 and TRBJ2-4, with D perhaps given as TRBD1 or TRBD2 (5 bases each). The germline V and J ends were trimmed by 4 bases and 1 base, with 12 bases remaining between them. Germline V gives CDR1 SGHTS, CDR2 YDEGEE. The length of the CDR3 is 15 residues. The DNA for the CDR3 is TGTGCCAGCAGCGGGGGATTGACGGCCAAAAACATTCAGTACTTC. Its translation: CASSGGLTAKNIQYF.

The genes are TRBV4-3 and TRBJ2-6; weak D call: TRBD2 (6 bases). The germline V gene encodes CDR1 LGHNA and CDR2 YSLEER. This CDR3 region has 17 residues. The V gene lost 1 base and the J gene lost 0 bases, with 10 bases spanning the gap. The DNA for the CDR3 is TGCGCCAGCAGCCAAGGGGGGGTTAGCTCTGGGGCCAACGTCCTGACTTTC. It yields the protein CASSQGGVSSGANVLTF.